This TCR beta chain was sequenced in a study of post-analysis software for immune sequencing data. Study in general: Disease courses included relapsing-remitting, secondary progressive and progressive-relapsing multiple sclerosis. Notes on the study in general: About 5 TRBV segments occurring more often in patients than controls included TRBV5-6, TRBV5-1 and TRBV20-1. For normalized Chao1 diversity, multiple sclerosis patients scored significantly lower than controls did.

Notes on this clonotype: Its antigen remains unknown.

Every TCR beta cDNA library bore unique molecular identifiers. Each sample of roughly 0.9 to 11 million input T cells yielded 500,000 or so cDNA molecules, so each molecule approximated one T cell. TCRdb recomputed calls from the PCR reads with MiXCR, one row per CDR3 protein. The sample has around 400,000 distinct CDR3 sequences, less than 35% seen once; the top ten hold roughly 13%. V lost 0 bases and J 0 bases, leaving 3 bases between the germline ends. This CDR3 is 14 amino acids long. Looked up from germline, CDR1 is LNHNV and CDR2 is YYDKDF (reference sequence). The chain uses TRBV15 and TRBJ1-5; D is ambiguous. The specimen sequenced was blood. The sequence derives from a girl aged 5-17 years with multiple sclerosis. The CDR3 DNA reads as TGTGCCACCAGCAGAGACTATAGCAATCAGCCCCAGCATTTT. Translating it yields CATSRDYSNQPQHF.